This section outlines one T cell receptor (beta chain) sequence together with its context. Per the authors' pipeline: From reference gene primer amplification, estimates of nucleated cell counts were derived. Some clones are missing from TCRdb's copy, which holds only in-frame ones; the method was immunoSEQ multiplex PCR. That table gives V, J and clone size, and the DNA gave D and trimming. This table holds 300,000 to 400,000 clones, about 88% found once. The source of the sample is a study of blood T cell repertoires in COVID-19. The source is a woman aged 55-70 years with COVID-19, enrolled during active disease. The source material was peripheral blood.

The CDR3 DNA reads TGTGCCAGCCAGGGGGCGGCAACTAATGAAAAACTGTTTTTT. Amino acids: CASQGAATNEKLFF. The rearrangement links TRBV6-5 to TRBJ1-4; TRBD1 matches at 8 bases. With 8 bases clipped from V and 0 bases from J, the junction kept 2 bases outside the gene matches. This CDR3 spans 14 amino acids. Germline V lookup: CDR1 MNHEY, CDR2 SVGAGI.